This T cell receptor (beta chain) was identified in a study of T cell responses to AZD1222 COVID-19 vaccine. TCRdb's copy holds only in-frame clones and misses some; the assay was immunoSEQ multiplex PCR. The sample has around 91,000 clones; more than 70% are singletons. About this clone itself: Its antigen remains unknown.

Study outcomes and limitations: Clonal diversity was possibly underestimated; the donors were predominantly white British and more often female. Elevations in Spike-specific TCR breadth and depth followed administration of two AZD1222 doses. The repertoires were collected only after the peak T cell response.

The germline CDR1 and CDR2 sequences are SGHTA and FQGTGA. CDR3 length: 16 residues. Deletions cut 5 bases from V and 0 bases from J, with 11 bases between. This rearrangement joins TRBV7-3 to TRBJ2-6; possible D gene TRBD1, 6 bases. The sample consisted of peripheral blood, taken on day 0 of AZD1222 vaccination. This clonotype was obtained from an adult in good health. The DNA of the CDR3 is TGTGCCAGCAGCCTAGACAGGACCTCTGGGGCCAACGTCCTGACTTTC. As protein: CASSLDRTSGANVLTF.